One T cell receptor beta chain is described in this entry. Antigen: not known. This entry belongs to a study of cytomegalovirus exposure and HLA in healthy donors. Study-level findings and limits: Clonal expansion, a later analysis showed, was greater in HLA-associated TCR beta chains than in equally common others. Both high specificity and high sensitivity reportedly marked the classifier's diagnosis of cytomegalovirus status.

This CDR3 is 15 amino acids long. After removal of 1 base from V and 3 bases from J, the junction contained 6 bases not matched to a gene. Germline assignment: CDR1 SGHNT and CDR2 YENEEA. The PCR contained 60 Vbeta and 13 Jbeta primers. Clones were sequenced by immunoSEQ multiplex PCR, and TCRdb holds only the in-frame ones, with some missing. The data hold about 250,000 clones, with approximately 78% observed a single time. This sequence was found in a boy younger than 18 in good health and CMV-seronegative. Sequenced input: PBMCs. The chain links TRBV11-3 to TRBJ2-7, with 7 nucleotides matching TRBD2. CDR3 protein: CASSLGEGPSYEQYF. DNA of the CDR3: TGTGCCAGCAGCTTAGGGGAGGGGCCCAGCTACGAGCAGTACTTC.